A single sample is the source of the 23 T cell receptor beta chains below, sequenced in a study of blood T cell repertoires in COVID-19. Repertoires were generated with immunoSEQ multiplex PCR, while TCRdb's copy carries only in-frame clones and drops some. Of 100,000 or so clones listed, roughly 79% are singletons. The sequenced material came from peripheral blood. These TCRs come from a man older than 75 with acute or convalescent COVID-19.

The rearrangement uses TRBV30 and TRBJ1-5; the match to TRBD1 covers 7 bases. Germline V lookup: CDR1 GTSNPN, CDR2 SVGIG (reference sequence). Trimming removed 6 bases from V and 3 bases from J; junction bases left unmatched: 5. The CDR3 length is 13 residues. The CDR3 DNA sequence: TGTGCCTGCGGGACAGTGAACAATCAGCCCCAGCATTTT. Its protein is CACGTVNNQPQHF.

This clone showed up just a few times. CDR3 region: CASSSERDTEAFF. DNA for the CDR3: TGTGCCAGCAGTTCCGAGAGGGACACTGAAGCTTTCTTT. V usage is TRBV6-5 and J usage is TRBJ1-1; D is ambiguous. CDR1 MNHEY and CDR2 SVGAGI come from the germline V gene. Trimming cost V 4 bases and J 3 bases, with 9 bases left between them. The CDR3 runs 13 residues.

The chain links TRBV6-5 to TRBJ1-2, with TRBD1 matching over 8 bases. The germline CDR1 and CDR2 sequences are MNHEY and SVGAGI. After removal of 5 bases from V and 6 bases from J, the junction contained 2 bases not matched to a gene. This CDR3 comprises 12 residues. Here the CDR3 reads CASSLTGDGYTF. Here the CDR3 DNA reads TGTGCCAGCAGTCTGACAGGGGATGGCTACACCTTC.

This chain joins TRBV28 and TRBJ2-1; TRBD2 matches 16 bases. This CDR3 spans 18 amino acids. V shed 6 bases and J 4 bases; nucleotides not matched to a gene: 9. CDR1 and CDR2 (germline): MDHEN, SYDVKM. The CDR3 DNA follows: TGTGCCAGCAGCTACCAGGGACTAGCGGGAGGGCCATACAATGAGCAGTTCTTC. It is translated as CASSYQGLAGGPYNEQFF. The full variable domain, its missing parts supplied by reference TRBV28 and TRBJ2-1, is DVKVTQSSRYLVKRTGEKVFLECVQDMDHENMFWYRQDPGLGLRLIYFSYDVKMKEKGDIPEGYSVSREKKERFSLILESASTNQTSMYLCASSYQGLAGGPYNEQFFGPGTRLTVL.

The chain combines TRBV7-9 with TRBJ1-1; D not resolved. V dropped 4 bases and J dropped 6 bases, with 9 bases sitting between them. Germline CDR1 and CDR2: SEHNR and FQNEAQ (reference sequence). The CDR3 has 12 residues. CDR3 sequence: CASSSLGAEAFF. In DNA form, the CDR3 reads TGTGCCAGCAGCTCCCTCGGGGCTGAAGCTTTCTTT.

The chain carries TRBV5-1 and TRBJ2-3; D is undetermined. Germline V gives CDR1 SGHRS, CDR2 YFSETQ. With 1 base removed from V and 5 bases from J, the gap between germline ends came to 14 bases. The CDR3 runs 15 residues. CDR3 sequence: CASSLFRSDKDTQYF. CDR3 coding DNA: TGCGCCAGCAGCTTGTTCAGGTCAGATAAAGATACGCAGTATTTT.

The count of this clone is one. The J gene is TRBJ2-3, the V gene TRBV18; 7 bases match TRBD2. With 5 bases clipped from V and 2 bases from J, the junction kept 10 bases outside the gene matches. This CDR3 has 16 residues. Germline lookup yields CDR1 KGHSH and CDR2 LQKENI. CDR3 sequence reads: CASSRTSQALTDTQYF. CDR3 sequence (DNA): TGTGCCAGCTCAAGGACTAGTCAGGCCCTCACAGATACGCAGTATTTT.

This clone was recorded only once. V gene TRBV5-1 combines with J gene TRBJ2-1; 10 bases line up with TRBD2. The CDR3 totals 14 residues. The J segment lost 7 bases and the V segment lost 2 bases, leaving 3 bases of the junction unmatched. Germline CDR1 is SGHRS and CDR2 is YFSETQ. The CDR3 loop reads CASSLAGGQNEQFF. CDR3 DNA sequence: TGCGCCAGCAGCTTAGCGGGAGGGCAGAATGAGCAGTTCTTC.

This chain joins TRBV6-6 and TRBJ2-7; 9 positions match TRBD1. The CDR3 loop spans 15 amino acids. V lost 4 bases to trimming and J lost 2 bases; unmatched junction nucleotides: 6. Germline V gives CDR1 MNHNY, CDR2 SVGAGI (reference sequence). CDR3 sequence (DNA): TGTGCCAGCAGTTTGCCGGGACAGGGCCCCTACGAGCAGTACTTC. Amino acid sequence: CASSLPGQGPYEQYF.

This chain links TRBV3-1 (or the pseudogene TRBV3-2) with TRBJ2-6, with a tentative D call TRBD1 (6 bases). Germline V gene lookup returns CDR1 LGHDT and CDR2 YNNKEL (reference sequence). The CDR3 covers 13 residues. Trimming stripped 4 bases from V and 12 bases from J, with 13 bases between. The chain's CDR3 is CASSLLQGSVLTF. The DNA for the CDR3 is TGTGCCAGCAGCCTCTTACAGGGTAGCGTCCTGACTTTC.

In this sample, this clone turned up a few times. This chain joins TRBV3-1 (or the pseudogene TRBV3-2) and TRBJ1-2; 8 nucleotides agree with TRBD1. Germline loops: CDR1 LGHDT, CDR2 YNNKEL (reference sequence). The CDR3 covers 13 residues. The V and J ends lost 4 bases and 6 bases, in that order; junction bases with no gene match: 4. The CDR3 bases are TGTGCCAGCAGCCCTCGACAGGGGAATGGCTACACCTTC. Translation: CASSPRQGNGYTF.

The chain links TRBV5-1 to TRBJ2-3, with 7 nucleotides matching TRBD2. With V trimmed by 2 bases and J by 6 bases, 6 bases remained unmatched. This CDR3 is built from 14 residues. The germline CDR1 and CDR2 sequences are SGHRS and YFSETQ. The CDR3 DNA reads as TGCGCCAGCAGCTTCGGGGCGGGAGAGGATACGCAGTATTTT. Translating it yields CASSFGAGEDTQYF.

This sequence joins TRBV7-2 and TRBJ2-7, with 10 bases identical to TRBD2. This CDR3 region has 15 residues. J gave up 1 base and V 5 bases, and 5 bases lay outside the gene matches. Germline assignment: CDR1 SGHTA and CDR2 FQGNSA. The CDR3: CASSPRLAGSYEQYF. CDR3 bases: TGTGCCAGCAGCCCAAGACTAGCGGGTTCCTACGAGCAGTACTTC.

The J gene is TRBJ2-7, the V gene TRBV5-6; 10 nucleotides line up with TRBD2. The junction had 7 bases not matched to a gene; V was cut back by 2 bases and J by 2 bases. CDR3 length: 16 amino acids. Germline loops: CDR1 SGHDT, CDR2 YYEEEE. CDR3 sequence: CASSFASGSRAYEQYF. CDR3 coding DNA: TGTGCCAGCAGCTTTGCTAGCGGGAGTCGGGCCTACGAGCAGTACTTC.

The chain recombines TRBV6-6 with TRBJ2-1, with 8 nucleotides matching TRBD1. V lost 0 bases to trimming and J lost 1 base; unmatched junction nucleotides: 2. The CDR3 is 16 residues long. CDR1 and CDR2 from the germline V gene are MNHNY and SVGAGI (reference sequence). The CDR3 DNA reads TGTGCCAGCAGTTACTCCCGGACAGGGTCCTACAATGAGCAGTTCTTC. This encodes CASSYSRTGSYNEQFF.

This clone has just one count. J is TRBJ1-5 and V is TRBV27, with D unclear. Per germline, CDR1 MNHEY and CDR2 SMNVEV (reference sequence). The CDR3 is 13 amino acids. Trimming pared 6 bases from V and 5 bases from J, leaving 11 bases between. CDR3 amino acids: CASRRGRDQPQHF. The CDR3, as DNA: TGTGCCAGCAGGCGGGGTAGGGATCAGCCCCAGCATTTT.

This chain joins TRBV3-1 (or the pseudogene TRBV3-2) and TRBJ2-2, with D possibly being TRBD1 (5 bases). The CDR3 is 15 amino acids. CDR1 LGHDT and CDR2 YNNKEL come from the germline V gene (reference sequence). Trimming left V 1 base short and J 2 bases short, with 8 bases between. The CDR3 spells CASSQGQINTGELFF. The CDR3 coding sequence is TGTGCCAGCAGCCAAGGACAGATTAACACCGGGGAGCTGTTTTTT.

This clone was recorded once. The V gene is TRBV28, the J gene TRBJ1-5, with TRBD1 matching over 8 bases. Germline values: CDR1 MDHEN, CDR2 SYDVKM. The CDR3 runs 16 residues. Trimming took 0 bases from V and 5 from J; bases not matched to a gene: 6. Written as DNA, the CDR3 is TGTGCCAGCAGTTTATGGGGCAGGGGGCAGGATCAGCCCCAGCATTTT. Its protein is CASSLWGRGQDQPQHF. The full variable domain, completed using reference TRBV28 and TRBJ1-5, is DVKVTQSSRYLVKRTGEKVFLECVQDMDHENMFWYRQDPGLGLRLIYFSYDVKMKEKGDIPEGYSVSREKKERFSLILESASTNQTSMYLCASSLWGRGQDQPQHFGDGTRLSIL.

CDR3 nucleotides: TGTGCCAGCAGCTTAGCTCAGGGCAACTATGGCTACACCTTC. Translated, it gives CASSLAQGNYGYTF. This chain uses TRBV7-9 with TRBJ1-2, with a tentative D call TRBD1 (5 bases). The V end lost 0 bases, the J end lost 2 bases, and 7 bases lay between the germline ends. The CDR3 loop spans 14 amino acids. Per germline, CDR1 SEHNR and CDR2 FQNEAQ (reference sequence). Supplemented by reference TRBV7-9 and TRBJ1-2, the full variable domain reads DTGVSQNPRHKITKRGQNVTFRCDPISEHNRLYWYRQTLGQGPEFLTYFQNEAQLEKSRLLSDRFSAERPKGSFSTLEIQRTEQGDSAMYLCASSLAQGNYGYTFGSGTRLTVV.

This chain links TRBV24-1 with TRBJ2-2; 7 bases align to TRBD1. V dropped 2 bases and J dropped 2; count of bases not matched to a gene: 4. The germline V gene encodes CDR1 KGHDR and CDR2 SFDVKD. The CDR3 contains 16 residues. The CDR3 DNA reads TGTGCCACCAGTGATTCATCAGGGGGAAACACCGGGGAGCTGTTTTTT. Translating it yields CATSDSSGGNTGELFF.

The V and J genes are TRBV28 and TRBJ2-2, with TRBD1 as a possible D gene (5 bases). Trimming shortened V by 2 bases and J by 1 base, and 5 bases separated the two germline ends. There are 14 residues in the CDR3. Germline lookup yields CDR1 MDHEN and CDR2 SYDVKM. For the CDR3, the DNA is TGTGCCAGCAGTTTAGGACAGAACACCGGGGAGCTGTTTTTT. It codes for CASSLGQNTGELFF. The full variable domain, completed using reference TRBV28 and TRBJ2-2, is DVKVTQSSRYLVKRTGEKVFLECVQDMDHENMFWYRQDPGLGLRLIYFSYDVKMKEKGDIPEGYSVSREKKERFSLILESASTNQTSMYLCASSLGQNTGELFFGEGSRLTVL.

A few counts support this clone. The V gene is TRBV5-1, the J gene TRBJ2-7; possible D gene TRBD2, 5 bases. This CDR3 region has 18 residues. With 0 bases removed from V and 1 base from J, the gap between germline ends came to 20 bases. The germline gives CDR1 SGHRS, CDR2 YFSETQ. DNA of the CDR3: TGCGCCAGCAGCTTGGACCTTACTCGGGGTAGCCGATCCTACGAGCAGTACTTC. Its protein is CASSLDLTRGSRSYEQYF.

This rearrangement joins TRBV19 to TRBJ1-2, with a tentative D call TRBD1 (6 bases). This CDR3 comprises 13 residues. Trimming pared 6 bases from V and 0 bases from J, leaving 8 bases between. CDR1 and CDR2 from the germline V gene are LNHDA and SQIVND (reference sequence). The CDR3 DNA is TGTGCCAGTAGAAGGACAGCTAACTATGGCTACACCTTC. The encoded protein is CASRRTANYGYTF.